This T cell receptor beta chain was recorded in a study of blood T cells in healthy people across ages. CDR3 size: 17 residues. Germline lookup yields CDR1 SGDLS and CDR2 YYNGEE. V lost 4 bases and J 6 bases, leaving 25 bases between the germline ends. A sample-barcoded 5' primer and a J-beta primer mix were used in a second PCR of roughly 7 to 12 cycles. The template-switch adaptor was a 5' adaptor with 12 random nucleotides. It tagged each cDNA molecule. TCRdb reprocessed the 5' RACE reads with MiXCR, giving one entry per CDR3 protein. The sample records 550,000 to 750,000 distinct CDR3 sequences, approximately 21% being singletons. Findings and caveats of the study: Greater diversity and more naive CD4+ cells were seen in long-lived donors than in aged donors.

At least ten counts were recorded for this clonotype. What it binds is unknown. Each sample gave at least 6 million isolated PBMCs. The chain recombines TRBV9 with TRBJ1-1; a weak D match, TRBD1 (5 bases). Specimen: blood. This TCR derives from a man aged 65 to 79 in good health. The CDR3 protein is CASSRIMDTGWSPEAFF. The CDR3 DNA sequence: TGTGCCAGCAGCCGTATCATGGACACTGGATGGTCGCCTGAAGCTTTCTTT.